This T cell receptor (beta chain) is from a study of CD4 T cells in relation to SARS-CoV-2 and coronaviruses. Uncultured naive and memory CD4+ T cells supplied DNA for deep TCR-beta sequencing. Assay: immunoSEQ multiplex PCR; the TCRdb copy retains only in-frame clones and omits some. This sample yields about 37,000 clones, of which 80% to 90% are seen a single time; about 3% belongs to the top ten. For this clone: The antigen remains unidentified.

The CDR3 length is 15 residues. Germline loops: CDR1 KGHSH, CDR2 LQKENI. Trimming took 3 bases from V and 7 from J; bases not matched to a gene: 3. Findings of the study overall: According to naive versus memory sequencing, detected responses are memory recall, not newly primed. Monoreactive clones expanded significantly more to SARS-CoV-2 than crossreactive clones did. No donor gave both pre-pandemic and post-infection samples.

The chain employs TRBV18 and TRBJ2-2; 12 bases line up with TRBD2. Sequencing used memory CD4+ T cells from PBMCs. This TCR was recovered from an adult with COVID-19. The CDR3 here is CASSPTSGSFGELFF. The CDR3 nucleotides are TGTGCCAGCTCACCGACTAGCGGGAGTTTCGGGGAGCTGTTTTTT.